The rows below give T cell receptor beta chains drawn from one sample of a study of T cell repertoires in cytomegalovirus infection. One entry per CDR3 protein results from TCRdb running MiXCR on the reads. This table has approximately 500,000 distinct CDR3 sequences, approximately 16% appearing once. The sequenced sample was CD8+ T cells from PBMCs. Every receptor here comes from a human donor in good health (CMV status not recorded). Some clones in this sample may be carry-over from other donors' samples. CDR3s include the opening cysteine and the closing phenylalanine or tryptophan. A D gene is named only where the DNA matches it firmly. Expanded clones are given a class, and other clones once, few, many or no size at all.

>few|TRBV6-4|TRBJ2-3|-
TGTGCCAGCAGCCCCGGACCTGGGCCTAGCACAGATACGCAGTATTTT
CASSPGPGPSTDTQYF
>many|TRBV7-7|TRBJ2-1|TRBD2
TGTGCCAGCAGCCTCGGACTAGCGGAATACAATGAGCAGTTCTTC
CASSLGLAEYNEQFF
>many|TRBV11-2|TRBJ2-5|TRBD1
TGTGCCAGCAGCCAATACAGGGGGGAGACCCAGTACTTC
CASSQYRGETQYF
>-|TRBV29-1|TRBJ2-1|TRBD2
TGCAGCGTTCCCGCCTGGCGGGAGGGCCGGAATGAGCAGTTCTTC
CSVPAWREGRNEQFF
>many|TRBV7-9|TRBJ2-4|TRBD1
TGTGCCAGCACCCGCATGGACAGGCTTTACCACCCGCGAGCCAAAAACATTCAGTACTTC
CASTRMDRLYHPRAKNIQYF
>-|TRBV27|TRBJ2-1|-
TGTGCCAGCAGTTTGGGAGGGGGCGGCGGGGGCTCCTACAATGAGCAGTTCTTC
CASSLGGGGGGSYNEQFF
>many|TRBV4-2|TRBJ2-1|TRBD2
TGTGCCAGCAGCCGCGGACTAGCGGGAGTTTCCTACAATGAGCAGTTCTTC
CASSRGLAGVSYNEQFF
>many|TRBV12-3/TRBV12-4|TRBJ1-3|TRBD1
TGTGCCAGCAGGGGGACAGGCTCTGGAAACACCATATATTTT
CASRGTGSGNTIYF
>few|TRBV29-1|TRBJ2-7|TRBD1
TGCAGCGCTGCCGACAGGGGGCTCTACGAGCAGTACTTC
CSAADRGLYEQYF
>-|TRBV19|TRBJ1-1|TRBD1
TGTGCCAGTAGTATACGACAGGGTCGAAGCATGAACACTGAAGCTTTCTTT
CASSIRQGRSMNTEAFF
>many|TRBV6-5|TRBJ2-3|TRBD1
TGTGCCAGCAGTTCGTTGGGCGAGGGGGCGATACGAGATACGCAGTATTTT
CASSSLGEGAIRDTQYF
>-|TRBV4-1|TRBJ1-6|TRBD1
TGCGCCAGCAGCCAAGGGGCCGGGACAGGGGGCGCGGGTTCACCCCTCCACTTT
CASSQGAGTGGAGSPLHF
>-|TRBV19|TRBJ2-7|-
TGTGCCAGTAGTAGCAGTGAGAGCTCCTACGAGCAGTACTTC
CASSSSESSYEQYF
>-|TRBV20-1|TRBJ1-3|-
TGCAGTGCCCCCACGACAGCAAGCTCTAGAAACACCATATATTTT
CSAPTTASSRNTIYF
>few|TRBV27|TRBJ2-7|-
TGTGCCAGCAGTTTAGGAGCGCGGGGCGAGCAGTACTTC
CASSLGARGEQYF
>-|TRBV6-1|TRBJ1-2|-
TGTGCCGGCAGTGAGGAGGGGGACTATGGCTACACCTTC
CAGSEEGDYGYTF
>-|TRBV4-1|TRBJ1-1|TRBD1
TGCGCCAGCAGCCAAGATGGACAGGGGACGACTGAAGCTTTCTTT
CASSQDGQGTTEAFF
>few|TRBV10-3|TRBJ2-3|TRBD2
TGTGCCATCAGTGAGTCGACGAGGGGACTAGCGAAAGATACGCAGTATTTT
CAISESTRGLAKDTQYF
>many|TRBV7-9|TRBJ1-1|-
TGTGCCAGCAGCCCAACGACAGCCTCCCGAATGAACACTGAAGCTTTCTTT
CASSPTTASRMNTEAFF
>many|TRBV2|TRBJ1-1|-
TGTGCCAGCAGCCGGACGGCAGAAGCTTTCTTT
CASSRTAEAFF
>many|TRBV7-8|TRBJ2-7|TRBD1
TGTGCCAGCAGCTCCCCAAGAGGGACAGGGGGCTTCGAGCAGTACTTC
CASSSPRGTGGFEQYF
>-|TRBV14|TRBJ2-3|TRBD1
TGTGCCAGCAGCCAGGGACAGCTCCGCACAGATACGCAGTATTTT
CASSQGQLRTDTQYF
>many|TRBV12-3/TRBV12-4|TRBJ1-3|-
TGTGCCAGCAGTTTAATGGTGGCCGGAAACACCATATATTTT
CASSLMVAGNTIYF
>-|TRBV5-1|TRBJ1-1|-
TGCGCCAGCAGCTTTCAGGGGGAAGCTTTCTTT
CASSFQGEAFF
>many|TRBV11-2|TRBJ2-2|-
TGTGCCAGCAGCTTAAATTGGGGGATCAGTATTCGGACCGGGGAGCTGTTTTTT
CASSLNWGISIRTGELFF
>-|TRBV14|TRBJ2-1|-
TGTGCCAGCAGCCAAGACCATTTTCGGGCTGGCAATGAGCAGTTCTTC
CASSQDHFRAGNEQFF
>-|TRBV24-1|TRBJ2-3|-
TGTGCCACCAGTGGCCTCGCCGGTACGGGAGTTAAAGATACGCAGTATTTT
CATSGLAGTGVKDTQYF
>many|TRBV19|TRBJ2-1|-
TGTGCCAGTAGTACCCAAGGCTACAATGAGCAGTTCTTC
CASSTQGYNEQFF
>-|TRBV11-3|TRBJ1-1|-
TGTGCCAGCAGCTCAACATGTAACACTGAAGCTTTCTTT
CASSSTCNTEAFF
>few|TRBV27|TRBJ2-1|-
TGTGCCAGCAGCTTCCAACTGCCCTCCCTAGAGCCCGAGTACATATACAATGAGCAGTTCTTC
CASSFQLPSLEPEYIYNEQFF
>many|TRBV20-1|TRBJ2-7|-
TGCAGTGCTTGGAAAAAGAGCTCCTACGAGCAGTACTTC
CSAWKKSSYEQYF